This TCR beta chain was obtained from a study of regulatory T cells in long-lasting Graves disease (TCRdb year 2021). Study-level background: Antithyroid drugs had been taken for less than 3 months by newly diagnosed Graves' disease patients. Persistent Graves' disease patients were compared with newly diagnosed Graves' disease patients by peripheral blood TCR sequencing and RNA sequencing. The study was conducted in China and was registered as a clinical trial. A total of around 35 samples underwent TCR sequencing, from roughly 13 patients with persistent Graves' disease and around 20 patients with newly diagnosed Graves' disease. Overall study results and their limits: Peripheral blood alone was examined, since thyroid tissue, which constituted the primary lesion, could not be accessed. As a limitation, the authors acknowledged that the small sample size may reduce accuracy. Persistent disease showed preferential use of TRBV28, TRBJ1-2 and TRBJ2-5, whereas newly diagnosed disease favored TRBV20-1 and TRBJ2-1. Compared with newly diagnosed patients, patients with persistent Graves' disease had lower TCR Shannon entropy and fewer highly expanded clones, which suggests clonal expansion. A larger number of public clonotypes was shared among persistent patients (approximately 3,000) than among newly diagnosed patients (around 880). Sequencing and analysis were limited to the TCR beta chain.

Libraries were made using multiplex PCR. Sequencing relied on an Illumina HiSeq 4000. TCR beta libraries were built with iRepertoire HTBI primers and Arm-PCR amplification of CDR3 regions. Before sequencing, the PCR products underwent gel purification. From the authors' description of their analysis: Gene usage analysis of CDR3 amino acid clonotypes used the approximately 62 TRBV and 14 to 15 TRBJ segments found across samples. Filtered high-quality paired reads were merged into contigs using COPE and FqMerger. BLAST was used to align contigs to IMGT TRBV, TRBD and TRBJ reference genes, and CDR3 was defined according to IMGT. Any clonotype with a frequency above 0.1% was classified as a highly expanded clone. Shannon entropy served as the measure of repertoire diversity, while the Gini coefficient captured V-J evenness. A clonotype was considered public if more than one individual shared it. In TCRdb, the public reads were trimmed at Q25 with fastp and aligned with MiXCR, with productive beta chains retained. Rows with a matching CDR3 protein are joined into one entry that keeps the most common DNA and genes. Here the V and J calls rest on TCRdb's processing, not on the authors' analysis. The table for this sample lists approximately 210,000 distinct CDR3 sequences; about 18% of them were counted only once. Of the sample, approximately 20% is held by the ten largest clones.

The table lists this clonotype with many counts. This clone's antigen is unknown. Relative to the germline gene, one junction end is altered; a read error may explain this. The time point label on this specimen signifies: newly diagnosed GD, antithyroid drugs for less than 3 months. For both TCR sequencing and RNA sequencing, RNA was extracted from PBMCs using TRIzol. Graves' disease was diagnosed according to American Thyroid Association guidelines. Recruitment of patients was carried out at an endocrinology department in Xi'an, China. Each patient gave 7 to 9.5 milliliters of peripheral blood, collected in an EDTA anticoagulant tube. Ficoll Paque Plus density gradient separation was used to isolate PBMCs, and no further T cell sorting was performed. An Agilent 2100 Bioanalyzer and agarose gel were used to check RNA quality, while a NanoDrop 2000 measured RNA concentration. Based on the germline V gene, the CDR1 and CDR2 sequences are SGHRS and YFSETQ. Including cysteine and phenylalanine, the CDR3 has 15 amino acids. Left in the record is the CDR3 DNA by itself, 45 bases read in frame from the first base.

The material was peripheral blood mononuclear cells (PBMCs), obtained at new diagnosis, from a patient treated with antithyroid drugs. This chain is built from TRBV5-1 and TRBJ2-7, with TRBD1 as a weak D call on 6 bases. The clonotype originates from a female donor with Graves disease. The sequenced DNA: TGTGCCAGCAGCTTAGGCCGGGCCAGGGGAGACGAGCAGTACTTC. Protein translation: CASSLGRARGDEQYF.